Given below is one T cell receptor (beta chain) in context. This clonotype was found many times. This receptor's antigen is unknown. The sample holds no much larger clone one base away, and base qualities are not on file. The patients picked for sequencing were ones in whom flow cytometry had shown an expansion of CD8+CD57+ cells. Every patient had severe acquired aplastic anemia, diagnosed using the International Study of Aplastic Anemia and Agranulocytosis and Camitta criteria. No therapy had been received by the patients at the time of blood sampling. In the study, sorted CD4+ and CD8+ blood T cells from patients with severe aplastic anemia and from healthy subjects underwent deep sequencing of TCR repertoires. Patients were enrolled in the USA under clinicaltrials.gov protocols 00001620, 01623167, 00001397, 00071045, 00081523 and 00961064. Ficoll-Paque density gradient centrifugation was used to isolate peripheral blood mononuclear cells. Before DNA extraction, CD4+ and CD8+ T cells were sorted by FACS or by magnetic beads.

The source of the sample is a study of CD8+CD57+ T cells in acquired aplastic anemia (dated by TCRdb to 2016 to 2018). Describing the broader study: DNA extracted from sorted CD4+ and CD8+ cells had a mean of around 3 ug, with a range of 0.2 to 27.4 ug. A CD8+CD57+ expansion meant a frequency higher than the mean frequency seen in healthy subjects. General findings and caveats noted by the study authors: CD8+ Simpson's diversity did not differ significantly between patients and healthy controls (P=0.060). About 30 CD8+ CDR3 sequences were found to be shared between patients and controls, but these sequences appeared to be highly expressed in patients and within the immunodominant clones of the patients.

TCR beta VDJ combination and CDR3 sequence profiling used genomic DNA as the template. An Illumina HiSeq 2000 was used for TCR repertoire sequencing. The published analysis was carried out like this. Repertoire assessment relied on Simpson's diversity index, CDR3 size and DJ length profiles, and TRBV/TRBJ rearrangement plots. The immunodominant clone was defined as the most abundant DNA sequence in deep sequencing data. CDR3 amino acid sequences were checked for sharing across subjects and were also compared against the VDJdb database and published repertoires. TCRdb redid the processing of the public reads, applying fastp at Q25 and MiXCR, and retained in-frame beta chains. Each CDR3 protein gets just one entry, which takes the most common genes and DNA from the rows behind it. The V and J calls were determined by TCRdb, not by the authors. This sample lists a few hundred thousand distinct CDR3 sequences; less than 35% were detected once. Less than 0.85% of the sample lies in the top ten.

The germline V gene (reference sequence) gives CDR1 as DFQATT and CDR2 as SNEGSKA. Deletion took 0 bases off V and 4 bases off J, with a span of 15 bases between the germline ends. The CDR3 holds 15 amino acids from the cysteine to the phenylalanine. The kept DNA is CDR3 alone, 45 bases in frame from the first base. The receptor was isolated from a human donor with aplastic anemia. Sequencing was carried out using sorted CD4+, CD8+, or CD8+CD57+ T cells (not recorded which) from PBMCs. The sequence joins TRBV20-1 to TRBJ1-2; too little of a D gene remains to name it. In nucleotides, the sequence is TGCAGTGCTAGAGACGAAAGTAAGGGTGGCTATGGCTACACCTTC. Translated, it gives CSARDESKGGYGYTF.